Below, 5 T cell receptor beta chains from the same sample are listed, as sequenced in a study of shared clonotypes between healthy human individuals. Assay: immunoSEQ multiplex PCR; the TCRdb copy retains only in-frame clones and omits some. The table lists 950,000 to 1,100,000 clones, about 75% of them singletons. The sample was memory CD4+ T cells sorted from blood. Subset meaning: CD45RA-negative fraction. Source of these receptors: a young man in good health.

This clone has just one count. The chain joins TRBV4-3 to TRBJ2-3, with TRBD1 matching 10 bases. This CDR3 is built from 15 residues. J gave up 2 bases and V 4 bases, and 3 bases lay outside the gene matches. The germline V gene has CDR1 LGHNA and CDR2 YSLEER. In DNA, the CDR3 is TGCGCCAGCAGCCTCGGGACAGGGGTCACAGATACGCAGTATTTT. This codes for CASSLGTGVTDTQYF.

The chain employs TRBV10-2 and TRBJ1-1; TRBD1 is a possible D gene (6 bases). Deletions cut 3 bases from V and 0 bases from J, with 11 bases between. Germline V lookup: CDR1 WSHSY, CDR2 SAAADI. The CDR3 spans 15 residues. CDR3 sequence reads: CASSEDRKMNTEAFF. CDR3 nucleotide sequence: TGCGCCAGCAGTGAAGACAGGAAAATGAACACTGAAGCTTTCTTT.

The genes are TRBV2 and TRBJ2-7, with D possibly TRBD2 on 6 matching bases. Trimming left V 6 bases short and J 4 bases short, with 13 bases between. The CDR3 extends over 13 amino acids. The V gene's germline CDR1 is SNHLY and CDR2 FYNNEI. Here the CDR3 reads CASRKPGVYEQYF. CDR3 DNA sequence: TGTGCCAGCAGAAAACCGGGGGTGTACGAGCAGTACTTC.

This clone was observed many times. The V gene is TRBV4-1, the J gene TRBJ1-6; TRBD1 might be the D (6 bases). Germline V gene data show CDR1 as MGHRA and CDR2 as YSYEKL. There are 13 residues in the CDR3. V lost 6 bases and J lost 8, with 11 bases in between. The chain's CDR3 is CASRWTADSPLHF. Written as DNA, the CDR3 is TGCGCCAGCAGATGGACAGCGGATTCACCCCTCCACTTT.

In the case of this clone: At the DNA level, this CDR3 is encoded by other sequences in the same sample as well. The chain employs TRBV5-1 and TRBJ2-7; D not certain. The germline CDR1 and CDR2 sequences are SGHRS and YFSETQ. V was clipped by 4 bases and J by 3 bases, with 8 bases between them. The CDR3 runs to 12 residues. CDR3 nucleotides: TGCGCCAGCAGCATAACAGACTACGAGCAGTACTTC. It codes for CASSITDYEQYF.